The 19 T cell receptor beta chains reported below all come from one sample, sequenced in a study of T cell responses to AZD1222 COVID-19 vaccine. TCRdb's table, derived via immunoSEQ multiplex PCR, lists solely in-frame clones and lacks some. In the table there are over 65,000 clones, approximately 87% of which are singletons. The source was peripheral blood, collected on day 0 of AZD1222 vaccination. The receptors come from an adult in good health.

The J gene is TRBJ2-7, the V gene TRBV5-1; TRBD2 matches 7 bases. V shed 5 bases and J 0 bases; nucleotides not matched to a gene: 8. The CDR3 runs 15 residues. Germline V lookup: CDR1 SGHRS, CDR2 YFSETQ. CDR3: CASRGGTEISYEQYF. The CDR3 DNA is TGCGCCAGCAGGGGGGGGACGGAGATCTCCTACGAGCAGTACTTC.

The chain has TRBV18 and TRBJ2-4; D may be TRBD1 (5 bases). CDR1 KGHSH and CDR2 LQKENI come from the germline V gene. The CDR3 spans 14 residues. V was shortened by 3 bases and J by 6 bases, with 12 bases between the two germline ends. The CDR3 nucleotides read TGTGCCAGCTCACCCCTCGGGCAGGGAAACATTCAGTACTTC. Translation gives CASSPLGQGNIQYF. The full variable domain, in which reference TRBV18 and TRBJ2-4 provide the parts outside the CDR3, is NAGVMQNPRHLVRRRGQEARLRCSPMKGHSHVYWYRQLPEEGLKFMVYLQKENIIDESGMPKERFSAEFPKEGPSILRIQQVVRGDSAAYFCASSPLGQGNIQYFGAGTRLSVL.

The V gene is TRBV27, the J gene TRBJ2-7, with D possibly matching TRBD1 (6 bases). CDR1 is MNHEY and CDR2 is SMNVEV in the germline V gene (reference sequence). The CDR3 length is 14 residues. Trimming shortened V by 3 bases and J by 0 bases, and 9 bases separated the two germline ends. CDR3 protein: CASSFGDTSYEQYF. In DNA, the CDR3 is TGTGCCAGCAGTTTCGGGGACACCTCCTACGAGCAGTACTTC.

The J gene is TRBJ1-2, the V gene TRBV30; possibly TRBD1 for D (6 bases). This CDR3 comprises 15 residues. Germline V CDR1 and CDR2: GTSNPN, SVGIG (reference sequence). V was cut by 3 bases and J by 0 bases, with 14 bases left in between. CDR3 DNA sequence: TGTGCCTGGAGATTAGGGGGGGCCACTAACTATGGCTACACCTTC. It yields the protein CAWRLGGATNYGYTF.

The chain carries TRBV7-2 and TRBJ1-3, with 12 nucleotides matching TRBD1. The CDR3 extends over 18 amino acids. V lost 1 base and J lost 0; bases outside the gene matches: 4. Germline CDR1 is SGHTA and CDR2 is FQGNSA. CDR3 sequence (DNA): TGTGCCAGCAGCTTAGTAGGGACAGGGGGCATCTCTGGAAACACCATATATTTT. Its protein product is CASSLVGTGGISGNTIYF.

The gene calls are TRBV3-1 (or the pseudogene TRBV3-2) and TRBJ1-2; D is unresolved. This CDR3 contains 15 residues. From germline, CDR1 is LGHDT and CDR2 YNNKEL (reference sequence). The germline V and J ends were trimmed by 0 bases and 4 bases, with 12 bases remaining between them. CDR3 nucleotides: TGTGCCAGCAGCCAAGAAAGACTAGCAGGCTATGGCTACACCTTC. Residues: CASSQERLAGYGYTF.

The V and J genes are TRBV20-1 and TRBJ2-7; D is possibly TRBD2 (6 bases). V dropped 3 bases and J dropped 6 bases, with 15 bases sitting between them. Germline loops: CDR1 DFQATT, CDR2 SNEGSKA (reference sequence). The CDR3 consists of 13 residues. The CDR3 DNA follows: TGCAGTGCTAGTATCGGGAGAGGGTCCGAGCAGTACTTC. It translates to CSASIGRGSEQYF.

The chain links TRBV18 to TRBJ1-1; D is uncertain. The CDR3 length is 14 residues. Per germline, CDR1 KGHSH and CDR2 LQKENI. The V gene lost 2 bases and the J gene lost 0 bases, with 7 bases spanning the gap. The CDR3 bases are TGTGCCAGCTCACCAGACATCCTGAACACTGAAGCTTTCTTT. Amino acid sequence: CASSPDILNTEAFF.

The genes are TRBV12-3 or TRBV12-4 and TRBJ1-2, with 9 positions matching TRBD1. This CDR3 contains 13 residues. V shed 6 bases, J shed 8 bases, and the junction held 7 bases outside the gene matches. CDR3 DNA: TGTGCCAGCAGACCGACAGGGGGGTACGGCTACACCTTC. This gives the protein CASRPTGGYGYTF.

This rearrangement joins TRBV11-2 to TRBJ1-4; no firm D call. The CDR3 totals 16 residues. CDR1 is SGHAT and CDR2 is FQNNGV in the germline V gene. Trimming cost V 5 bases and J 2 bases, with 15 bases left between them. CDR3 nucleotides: TGTGCCAGCAGCGCCCGCGACCCCAGGACTAATGAAAAACTGTTTTTT. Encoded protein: CASSARDPRTNEKLFF.

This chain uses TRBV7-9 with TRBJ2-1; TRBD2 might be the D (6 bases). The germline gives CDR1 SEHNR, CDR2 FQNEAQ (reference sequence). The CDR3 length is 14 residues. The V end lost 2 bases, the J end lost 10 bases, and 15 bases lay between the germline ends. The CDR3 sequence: CASSLSSGAREQFF. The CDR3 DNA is TGTGCCAGCAGCTTAAGTAGCGGAGCTCGGGAGCAGTTCTTC.

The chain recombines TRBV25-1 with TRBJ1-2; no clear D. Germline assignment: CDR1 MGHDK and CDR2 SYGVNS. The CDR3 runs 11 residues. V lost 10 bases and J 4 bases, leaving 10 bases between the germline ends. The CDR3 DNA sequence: TGTGCCATCGTATTGGGCTATGGCTACACCTTC. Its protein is CAIVLGYGYTF.

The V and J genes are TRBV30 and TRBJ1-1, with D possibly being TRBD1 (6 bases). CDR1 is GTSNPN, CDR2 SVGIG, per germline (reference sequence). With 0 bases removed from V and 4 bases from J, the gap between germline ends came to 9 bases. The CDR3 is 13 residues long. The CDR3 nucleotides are TGTGCCTGGAGTGTAGGGGGGGGCACTGAAGCTTTCTTT. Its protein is CAWSVGGGTEAFF.

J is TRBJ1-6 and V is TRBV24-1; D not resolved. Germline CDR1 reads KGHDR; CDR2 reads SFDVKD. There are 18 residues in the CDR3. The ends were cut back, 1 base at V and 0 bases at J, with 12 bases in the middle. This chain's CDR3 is CATSDFERASSYNSPLHF. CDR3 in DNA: TGTGCCACCAGTGATTTCGAGCGAGCGAGCTCCTATAATTCACCCCTCCACTTT.

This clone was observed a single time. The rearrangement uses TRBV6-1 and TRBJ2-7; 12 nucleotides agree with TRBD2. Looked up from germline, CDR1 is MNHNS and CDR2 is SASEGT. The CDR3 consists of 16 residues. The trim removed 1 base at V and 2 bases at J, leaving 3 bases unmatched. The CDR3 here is CASSEEASGRAYEQYF. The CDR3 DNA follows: TGTGCCAGCAGTGAAGAAGCTAGCGGGAGGGCCTACGAGCAGTACTTC.

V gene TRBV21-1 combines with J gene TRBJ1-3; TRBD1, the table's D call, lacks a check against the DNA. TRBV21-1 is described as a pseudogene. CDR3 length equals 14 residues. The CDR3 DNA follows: TGTGCCAGCACGCCGAAAAAACAACAAAACACCATATATTTT. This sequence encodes CASTPKKQQNTIYF.

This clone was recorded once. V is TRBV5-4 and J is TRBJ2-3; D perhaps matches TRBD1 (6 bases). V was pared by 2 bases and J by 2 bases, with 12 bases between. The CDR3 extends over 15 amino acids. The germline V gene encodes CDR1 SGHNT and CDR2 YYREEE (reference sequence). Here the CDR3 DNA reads TGTGCCAGCAGCTTAGGACAGCCTAACACAGATACGCAGTATTTT. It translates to CASSLGQPNTDTQYF.

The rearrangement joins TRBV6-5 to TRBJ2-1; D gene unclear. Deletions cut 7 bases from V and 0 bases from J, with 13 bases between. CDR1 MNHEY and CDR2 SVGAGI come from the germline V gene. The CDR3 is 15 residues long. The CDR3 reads CASTLDGYSYNEQFF. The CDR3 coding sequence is TGTGCCAGCACCTTGGACGGATACTCCTACAATGAGCAGTTCTTC.

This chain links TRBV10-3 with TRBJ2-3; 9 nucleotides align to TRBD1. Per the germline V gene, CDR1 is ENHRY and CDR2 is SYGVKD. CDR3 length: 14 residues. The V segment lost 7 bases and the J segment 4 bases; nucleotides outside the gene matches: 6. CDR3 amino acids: CAIIPGQGADTQYF. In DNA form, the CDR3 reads TGTGCCATCATTCCGGGACAGGGAGCAGATACGCAGTATTTT.